This TCR beta chain emerged from a study of blood T cell repertoires in COVID-19 (TCRdb year 2020). About the study as a whole: Collaborator samples came from the United States, Italy and Spain and covered acute and convalescent phases of COVID-19. The material from the prospective study consisted of cDNA or gDNA derived from T cells, B-cell-depleted T cells, or PBMCs. Deeply sampled blood TCRbeta repertoires from subjects exposed to, actively infected with, or recovered from COVID-19 were included in the dataset. Where available, HLA class I and class II types were taken from metadata supplied by the sample provider and were not determined by assay-based typing. The repertoires were made available in a free public database intended to serve as a resource for research on the immune response to SARS-CoV-2. Sample metadata almost always included a de-identified subject ID, COVID-19 status, age in years and sex. The samples were drawn from the first 160 participants of the ongoing ImmuneRACE study and from some 1,300 subjects provided by 6 global collaborators.

A single count supports this clone. Its antigen is not yet known. Within one base of it there is no much larger clone, and no base qualities were kept. The paper as a whole reports these results and caveats: How much clinical and demographic metadata was included differed by source and by participant, and the metadata was provided uncurated.

TCRbeta CDR3 regions were amplified from genomic DNA using the immunoSEQ Assay, a bias-controlled multiplex PCR. In the authors' own workflow: The number of nucleated cells in each sample was estimated from the amplification of reference gene primers within the assay. Sequence reads were collapsed and filtered to measure the absolute abundance of every unique TCRbeta CDR3 rearrangement. Productive Simpson clonality was computed per sample as the square root of Simpson's diversity index over productive rearrangements. This immuneACCESS table, as held by TCRdb, lists in-frame sequences with V and J called but not all clones. Of the missing ones, under half trace to an unresolved V gene in checked studies; the others have no known cause. The D gene and trimming were derived from the DNA, and the V and J assignments and clone size from that table. Within this sample are some 150,000 clones, with roughly 80% of them counted one time only. The top ten clonotypes cover roughly 8.8% of the sample.

Each collaborating institution followed its own protocols to collect whole blood in K2EDTA tubes. For TCRbeta analysis, collaborators shipped samples as frozen whole blood, isolated PBMCs, or DNA extracted from either of those sample types. The clonotype comes from a human donor with acute or convalescent COVID-19. The donor label of this sample is uncertain. The sequenced material came from peripheral blood.

The CDR3 amino acid sequence is: CASSQRGGTVRSGAATEAFF. The nucleotide sequence is given as TGCGCCAGCAGCCAGCGTGGGGGGACAGTTCGTTCTGGAGCCGCCACTGAAGCTTTCTTT. The V and J segments used are TRBV4-1 and TRBJ1-1; 7 bases in between match TRBD1. Germline trimming: 3 bases from V, 4 bases from J; junction bases outside gene matches: 23. Spanning cysteine to phenylalanine, the CDR3 consists of 20 amino acids. The only DNA kept is the CDR3, 60 bases in frame from the first base. The germline V gene gives CDR1 as MGHRA and CDR2 as YSYEKL.